Listed below are T cell receptor beta chains from one sample, sequenced in a study of blood T cells in healthy people across ages. TCRdb re-called the 5' RACE reads with MiXCR, one entry per CDR3 protein. The table has 650,000 to 1,000,000 distinct CDR3 sequences, around 36% seen once; the top ten hold 13%. Sequencing input: blood. The receptors come from a man younger than 30 in good health. Both conserved end residues are part of each CDR3. The D gene is left open where the match is weak. Not every row has a clone size; where given, it reads once, few, many or a size class.

DNA,CDR3,size,D,J,V
TGTGCCAGCCGGACAGGGGAGTATGGAGAGACCCAGTACTTC,CASRTGEYGETQYF,-,TRBD1,TRBJ2-5,TRBV6-2/TRBV6-3
TGCGCCAGCAGCTTGCTCCCCACGGGGAATCAGCCCCAGCATTTT,CASSLLPTGNQPQHF,-,-,TRBJ1-5,TRBV5-1
TGCAGTGCTAGAGATGGGGAGGGGTCAAATCAGCCCCAGCATTTT,CSARDGEGSNQPQHF,-,-,TRBJ1-5,TRBV20-1
TGTGCCATCAGTGCAGGCAGGGGGGATGGAGATACGCAGTATTTT,CAISAGRGDGDTQYF,many,-,TRBJ2-3,TRBV10-3
TGTGCCAGCAGTTTCAGGGGAGGTACGCAGTATTTT,CASSFRGGTQYF,few,-,TRBJ2-3,TRBV12-3/TRBV12-4
TGTGCCAGTAGTACAGGACAGGGGATGTTGCCTTACGAGCAGTACTTC,CASSTGQGMLPYEQYF,-,TRBD1,TRBJ2-7,TRBV19
TGCAGCGCAAATACGAGACAGGGCTACAATGAGCAGTTCTTC,CSANTRQGYNEQFF,-,TRBD1,TRBJ2-1,TRBV29-1
TGTGCCAGCAACCGCGCCACCAGCTACAATGAGCAGTACTTC,CASNRATSYNEQYF,-,-,TRBJ2-7,TRBV7-9
TGTGCCAGCAGCATAGGGACAGGGTCCTACGAGCAGTACTTC,CASSIGTGSYEQYF,few,TRBD1,TRBJ2-7,TRBV19
TGTGCCAGCAGCTTTTGGTGCGGTGAAGCTTTCTTT,CASSFWCGEAFF,-,-,TRBJ1-1,TRBV7-2
TGTGCCAGCAGTGGTGGACAGGAAGGGCAGTTCTTC,CASSGGQEGQFF,-,TRBD1,TRBJ2-1,TRBV6-6
TGCGCCAGCAGCTTGGATCCGGGGAGCAATCAGCCCCAGCATTTT,CASSLDPGSNQPQHF,-,-,TRBJ1-5,TRBV5-1
TGTGCCTGGAAGGCGGATGCGAACACCGGGGAGCTGTTTTTT,CAWKADANTGELFF,once,-,TRBJ2-2,TRBV30
TGTGCCAGCAGTCGACAGGGCACCGGGGAGCTGTTTTTT,CASSRQGTGELFF,-,TRBD1,TRBJ2-2,TRBV14
TGCGCCGGCAGCCAGTTCGTACCAGAGCCCGGACAGGAAAGCACAGATACGCAGTATTTT,CAGSQFVPEPGQESTDTQYF,-,TRBD1,TRBJ2-3,TRBV4-1
TGCGCCAGCAGCTATTCGACTCGGCCCTATGAGCAGTTCTTC,CASSYSTRPYEQFF,many,-,TRBJ2-1,TRBV5-1
TGCAGTGCTAGAGATGAAGGGGGCTATGGCTACACCTTC,CSARDEGGYGYTF,many,-,TRBJ1-2,TRBV20-1
TGTGCCAGCAGTTACGCCGGGGACAGAATGAACACCGGGGAGCTGTTTTTT,CASSYAGDRMNTGELFF,-,TRBD1,TRBJ2-2,TRBV6-2/TRBV6-3
TGCGCCTCCTACTTTGAGCTAGACTACAATGAGCAGTACTTC,CASYFELDYNEQYF,once,-,TRBJ2-7,TRBV5-1
TGTGCCAGCAGCCAAGTCGGGAATGGGCAGTACTTC,CASSQVGNGQYF,once,-,TRBJ2-7,TRBV4-2
TGTGCCACCCGACAGGGGGGAACAGATACGCAGTATTTT,CATRQGGTDTQYF,many,TRBD1,TRBJ2-3,TRBV12-3/TRBV12-4
TGTGCCAGCTCACCCCCAGAGGGGCGGGCAAACAATGAGCAGTTCTTC,CASSPPEGRANNEQFF,few,-,TRBJ2-1,TRBV18
TGCGCCAGCAGCCAGGGACTAGCGGGGGACCGAGACCTAATCAATGAGCGGTTCTTC,CASSQGLAGDRDLINERFF,-,TRBD2,TRBJ2-1,TRBV4-3
TGCAGTGCTTGGGACGGGGGCTATGGCTACACCTTC,CSAWDGGYGYTF,few,-,TRBJ1-2,TRBV20-1
TGTGCCATCGGAGCCTCCCCCTCGGGCTACACCTTC,CAIGASPSGYTF,-,-,TRBJ1-2,TRBV10-3
TGTGCCAGCAGCTTAGGCACCCAAGGAGGGCAGTACTTC,CASSLGTQGGQYF,-,-,TRBJ2-7,TRBV7-2
TGTGCCAGCAAGGACCGGGACAGGGAGGGAAATGAGCAGTACTTC,CASKDRDREGNEQYF,few,TRBD1,TRBJ2-7,TRBV4-2
TGTGCCAGCAGCCAAGCCGGGACTCCCACAGATACGCAGTATTTT,CASSQAGTPTDTQYF,few,-,TRBJ2-3,TRBV3-1
TGTGCCAGCAGCAAAGAGCGTAGGCTGGGACAGGCATGGGCTGGCTACACCTTC,CASSKERRLGQAWAGYTF,few,-,TRBJ1-2,TRBV21-1
TGCAGTGCTAGATGGCAGGGCTATGGCTACACCTTC,CSARWQGYGYTF,-,-,TRBJ1-2,TRBV20-1
TGTGCCAGCAGCTGGGGGGGTGGCACAGATACGCAGTATTTT,CASSWGGGTDTQYF,many,TRBD2,TRBJ2-3,TRBV7-2
TGTGCCAGCAGCCACCCTACCGGGACAGGGGGAATCATGGGCACTGAAGCTTTCTTT,CASSHPTGTGGIMGTEAFF,few,TRBD1,TRBJ1-1,TRBV4-2
TGTGCCAGCAGTGCCAGAGTTGACCAGCCCCAGCATTTT,CASSARVDQPQHF,few,-,TRBJ1-5,TRBV12-3/TRBV12-4
TGTGCCAGCAGTGTTGGCGGGGGCTTTTTGGAGCAGTTCTTC,CASSVGGGFLEQFF,-,-,TRBJ2-1,TRBV2
TGTGCCAGCAGCTTCTCAAATCTCGCCACAGATACGCAGTATTTT,CASSFSNLATDTQYF,many,-,TRBJ2-3,TRBV9
TGTGCCAGCAGCTTAGCCGGGGCGGGGGGGCTGAGTGAGCAGTTCTTC,CASSLAGAGGLSEQFF,-,TRBD2,TRBJ2-1,TRBV7-2
TGCGCCAGCAGCTTGACACCCTTGGCCAGCGCAGGACCTTACAATGAGCAGTTCTTC,CASSLTPLASAGPYNEQFF,-,-,TRBJ2-1,TRBV5-1
TGCAGTGGGAGTCTAGCGCAGGTCAATGAGCAGTTCTTC,CSGSLAQVNEQFF,-,-,TRBJ2-1,TRBV20-1
TGTGCCAGCAGGCCCGACAGAGTCCCCACTGAAGCTTTCTTT,CASRPDRVPTEAFF,-,-,TRBJ1-1,TRBV12-3/TRBV12-4
TGTGCCAGCCTGGGGACAGAACCTCAAGAGACCCAGTACTTC,CASLGTEPQETQYF,-,TRBD1,TRBJ2-5,TRBV2
TGTGCCAGCAGTGACGGGGCCGCCAGCGGGACCCAGTACTTC,CASSDGAASGTQYF,-,-,TRBJ2-5,TRBV6-5
TGTGCCAGCAGCGCGGGACAGGATGCCCCCGATGAGCAGTACTTC,CASSAGQDAPDEQYF,once,TRBD1,TRBJ2-5,TRBV12-3/TRBV12-4
TGTGCCAGCAGCTTAGTTGGGACTAGCGGGCTCCACGGAGGTTCCTACAATGAGCAGTTCTTC,CASSLVGTSGLHGGSYNEQFF,-,TRBD2,TRBJ2-1,TRBV11-2
TGCAGCGTTGAAGCCCGACTAGCGGGAGAGACCCAGTACTTC,CSVEARLAGETQYF,few,TRBD2,TRBJ2-5,TRBV29-1
TGTGCCAGTAGCCCCCCCCGGGGCCCAGAGACCCAGTACTTC,CASSPPRGPETQYF,-,-,TRBJ2-5,TRBV19
TGTGCCAGCAGCTTAGCGCTTGGCAGGGACTCCTACGAGCAGTACTTC,CASSLALGRDSYEQYF,-,-,TRBJ2-7,TRBV7-2
TGTGCCAGCAGTTGGGGGCAGCCACAAACCCAAGAAGCTTTCTTT,CASSWGQPQTQEAFF,-,-,TRBJ1-1,TRBV6-6
TGTGCCAGCAGTCCAGGGACAGGATACGAGACCCAGTACTTC,CASSPGTGYETQYF,few,TRBD1,TRBJ2-5,TRBV27
TGCGCCAGCAGCTTTGGCGGGACAGGAGCCTACGAGCAGTACTTC,CASSFGGTGAYEQYF,few,TRBD1,TRBJ2-7,TRBV5-1
TGTGCCAGCAGCTTATCCGGGACTTCCAAAAGCACAGATACGCAGTATTTT,CASSLSGTSKSTDTQYF,many,-,TRBJ2-3,TRBV7-9